Listed below are T cell receptor beta chains from one sample, sequenced in a study of cytomegalovirus exposure and HLA in healthy donors. The method was immunoSEQ multiplex PCR; TCRdb's version includes in-frame clones alone and lacks a portion of them. The data contain over 150,000 clones, 80% of them singletons. Material for sequencing was PBMCs. All receptors come from a woman aged 45-65 years in good health and CMV-seronegative. Both conserved end residues are part of each CDR3. The order of the fields is clone size, J gene, V gene, D gene, CDR3 DNA, CDR3 protein. A D gene is named only where the DNA matches it firmly. Where a row states a size, it is once, few, many or the class of an expanded clone; other rows omit it.

>NA|TRBJ1-5|TRBV6-5|NA
TGTGCCAGCAGTTACTCAGGTACAGGGCGTCAGCCCCAGCATTTT
CASSYSGTGRQPQHF
>NA|TRBJ2-5|TRBV5-1|NA
TGCGCCAGCAGCTTGGGGCAGCAAGAGACCCAGTACTTC
CASSLGQQETQYF
>NA|TRBJ1-3|TRBV29-1|NA
TGCAGCGTCCGCACTAGCTCTTCTGGAAACACCATATATTTT
CSVRTSSSGNTIYF
>NA|TRBJ1-6|TRBV28|NA
TGTGCCAGCAGTCTCCCTGGCGGGGGTCTGCCCCTCCACTTT
CASSLPGGGLPLHF
>NA|TRBJ2-1|TRBV19|TRBD2
TGTGCCAGTAGTATAAGTCTAGCGGGGCGGCCTCTGCTCAATGAGCAGTTCTTC
CASSISLAGRPLLNEQFF
>NA|TRBJ2-2|TRBV18|TRBD1
TGTGCCAGCTCGCCGTTCAGGACAGGGGCTGACACCGGGGAGCTGTTTTTT
CASSPFRTGADTGELFF
>few|TRBJ1-3|TRBV7-8|NA
TGTGCCAGCAGCTTAAGGGGGTTGAGCTCTGGAAACACCATATATTTT
CASSLRGLSSGNTIYF
>NA|TRBJ2-7|TRBV19|NA
TGTGCCAGTAGTATTCAGAATCGCTTCAGCTCCTACGAGCAGTACTTC
CASSIQNRFSSYEQYF
>NA|TRBJ2-3|TRBV19|NA
TGTGCCAGTACCCTGGCCGCGGACTACACAGATACGCAGTATTTT
CASTLAADYTDTQYF
>NA|TRBJ1-1|TRBV29-1|NA
TGCAGCGCAGCCGGGGGGCGAGGCACTGAAGCTTTCTTT
CSAAGGRGTEAFF
>few|TRBJ1-1|TRBV6-1|TRBD1
TGTGCCAGCAGTAAAGACAGGGGGCGGGTGAACACTGAAGCTTTCTTT
CASSKDRGRVNTEAFF
>NA|TRBJ1-5|TRBV28|NA
TGTGCCAGCAGCGATAAAGACTACTATCAGCCCCAGCATTTT
CASSDKDYYQPQHF
>NA|TRBJ1-4|TRBV19|TRBD1
TGTGCCAGTAGTATCTCGCCTTTAGGGGGCTCTGGAAAACTGTTTTTT
CASSISPLGGSGKLFF
>NA|TRBJ1-2|TRBV19|TRBD1
TGTGCCAGTAGTATAAATGGACAGGGGAACTATGGCTACACCTTC
CASSINGQGNYGYTF
>NA|TRBJ2-3|TRBV7-2|TRBD2
TGTGCCAGCAGCTACCGGACTAGTTCAGATACGCAGTATTTT
CASSYRTSSDTQYF
>NA|TRBJ1-5|TRBV7-9|NA
TGTGCCAGCCTCCCGATGGAGGGCAATCAGCCCCAGCATTTT
CASLPMEGNQPQHF
>NA|TRBJ2-7|TRBV15|TRBD1
TGTGCCACCAGCAGAGTTCGGACAGGGAACGAGCAGTACTTC
CATSRVRTGNEQYF
>NA|TRBJ2-4|TRBV4-3|NA
TGCGCCAGCAGCCAAGATATGTCAGGGGCAAACATTCAGTACTTC
CASSQDMSGANIQYF